A single sample is the source of the 13 T cell receptor beta chains below, sequenced in a study of CD8+CD57+ T cells in acquired aplastic anemia. All patients picked for sequencing had shown, by flow cytometry, an expansion of CD8+CD57+ cells. The study profiled TCR beta VDJ and CDR3 using genomic DNA as template. One entry per CDR3 protein results from TCRdb running MiXCR on the reads. This table has 50,000 or so distinct CDR3 sequences, roughly 60% appearing once. The material sequenced was sorted CD4+, CD8+, or CD8+CD57+ T cells (not recorded which) from PBMCs. These receptors all come from a human donor with aplastic anemia.

The chain employs TRBV20-1 and TRBJ2-5; D not certain. Per the germline V gene, CDR1 is DFQATT and CDR2 is SNEGSKA (reference sequence). The CDR3 totals 12 residues. The ends were cut back, 1 base at V and 3 bases at J, with 6 bases in the middle. CDR3 in DNA: TGCAGTGCTAGAGGTGGAGAAGAGACCCAGTACTTC. Residues: CSARGGEETQYF.

This clonotype was counted at least ten times. The chain carries TRBV19 and TRBJ1-5; no definite D call. CDR1 is LNHDA and CDR2 is SQIVND in the germline V gene (reference sequence). The V end lost 1 base, the J end lost 4 bases, and 14 bases lay between the germline ends. The CDR3 is 16 residues long. DNA of the CDR3: TGTGCCAGTAGTATAGCGGTTTTGGCCAGGAATCAGCCCCAGCATTTT. Protein sequence: CASSIAVLARNQPQHF.

The chain joins TRBV29-1 to TRBJ1-1; 7 bases fit TRBD1. In germline, CDR1 is SQVTM, CDR2 ANQGSEA. Losses at the gene ends were 0 bases for V and 0 bases for J; bases not matched to a gene: 4. This CDR3 is 15 amino acids long. CDR3 sequence (DNA): TGCAGCGTTGAAGAGTGGGACAGTATGAACACTGAAGCTTTCTTT. It encodes CSVEEWDSMNTEAFF.

The J gene is TRBJ2-7, the V gene TRBV25-1, with 7 nucleotides matching TRBD1. Trimming at V came to 0 bases and at J to 4 bases, leaving 6 bases not matched to a gene. This CDR3 spans 15 amino acids. The germline V gene encodes CDR1 MGHDK and CDR2 SYGVNS. The CDR3 region is CASSEYGTGEYEQYF. CDR3 nucleotide sequence: TGTGCCAGCAGTGAATATGGTACAGGGGAGTACGAGCAGTACTTC.

Of note for this clonotype: Just one base apart from a much larger clone, this may be a read error. The V gene is TRBV18, the J gene TRBJ1-2; possible D gene TRBD1, 5 bases. V gave up 6 bases and J gave up 4 bases, with 9 bases separating them. The length of the CDR3 is 12 residues. From germline, CDR1 is KGHSH and CDR2 LQKENI. CDR3 sequence: CASSEGTYGYTF. CDR3 nucleotide sequence: TGTGCCAGCTCTGAAGGGACCTATGGCTACACCTTC.

The V and J genes are TRBV6-1 and TRBJ1-2; 9 bases match TRBD1. The CDR3 has 15 residues. V lost 5 bases and J lost 6; bases outside the gene matches: 10. CDR1 and CDR2 from the germline V gene are MNHNS and SASEGT. The CDR3 nucleotides read TGTGCCAGCAGTCCACACGGGACAGGGTGGAATGGCTACACCTTC. This gives the protein CASSPHGTGWNGYTF.

Comments on this clonotype: An end of the junction differs from the germline gene, which may be a read error. The chain is built from TRBV7-6 and TRBJ2-5; 7 bases agree with TRBD2. Germline V gives CDR1 SGHVS, CDR2 FNYEAQ. This CDR3 has 15 residues. The CDR3 DNA follows: TGTGCCAGCAGCTTAGTGGGGGGGGACGAAGAGATCCAGTACTTC. This translates into CASSLVGGDEEIQYF.

A remark on this clonotype: The CDR3 carries no conserved terminal phenylalanine or tryptophan, so it likely arises from a read error. The rearrangement links TRBV2 to TRBJ2-7; 9 nucleotides agree with TRBD1. The trim removed 5 bases at V and 7 bases at J, leaving 12 bases unmatched. This CDR3 has 15 residues. CDR1 is SNHLY and CDR2 is FYNNEI in the germline V gene. DNA of the CDR3: TGTGCCAGCAGTCGGAGACAGGGGGGAATGGGTGAGCAGTACCTC. Protein: CASSRRQGGMGEQYL.

In its sample, this clonotype was seen many times. The rearrangement links TRBV7-6 to TRBJ2-1; D perhaps matches TRBD1 (6 bases). Germline assignment: CDR1 SGHVS and CDR2 FNYEAQ. This CDR3 contains 14 residues. The V end lost 3 bases, the J end lost 0 bases, and 6 bases lay between the germline ends. The CDR3: CASSLTGSYNEQFF. The CDR3 DNA is TGTGCCAGCAGCTTGACAGGCTCCTACAATGAGCAGTTCTTC. Full variable domain (remainder filled in from reference TRBV7-6 and TRBJ2-1): GAGVSQSPRYKVTKRGQDVALRCDPISGHVSLYWYRQALGQGPEFLTYFNYEAQQDKSGLPNDRFSAERPEGSISTLTIQRTEQRDSAMYRCASSLTGSYNEQFFGPGTRLTVL.

The J gene is TRBJ2-7, the V gene TRBV2, with 8 bases that match TRBD1. Germline lookup yields CDR1 SNHLY and CDR2 FYNNEI. The CDR3 runs 15 residues. Germline trimming cut 4 bases from V and 6 bases from J; bases unmatched to any gene: 11. CDR3 region: CASSAQSTGVGEQYF. CDR3 nucleotides: TGTGCCAGCAGTGCGCAATCGACAGGGGTCGGCGAGCAGTACTTC.

V and J are TRBV9 and TRBJ2-7; 7 positions agree with TRBD1. Germline-derived CDR1 and CDR2 are SGDLS and YYNGEE. The J segment lost 3 bases and the V segment lost 0 bases, leaving 3 bases of the junction unmatched. The CDR3 sequence is 14 residues long. This chain's CDR3 is CASSVGWDSYEQYF. The CDR3 DNA reads as TGTGCCAGCAGCGTAGGGTGGGACAGCTACGAGCAGTACTTC.

The chain has TRBV7-8 and TRBJ1-1; D possibly corresponds to TRBD1 (5 bases). V was shortened by 5 bases and J by 4 bases, with 20 bases between the two germline ends. From germline, CDR1 is SGHVS and CDR2 FQNEAQ. There are 16 residues in the CDR3. The CDR3 is CASSRIGAGVRTEAFF. DNA for the CDR3: TGTGCCAGCAGCCGCATAGGGGCGGGAGTTCGCACTGAAGCTTTCTTT.

The V and J genes are TRBV15 and TRBJ1-5; D not certain. CDR3 length: 15 residues. CDR1 and CDR2 from the germline V gene are LNHNV and YYDKDF (reference sequence). V was shortened by 0 bases and J by 0 bases, with 6 bases between the two germline ends. CDR3 nucleotide sequence: TGTGCCACCAGCAGAGATGAACTTAGCAATCAGCCCCAGCATTTT. Protein: CATSRDELSNQPQHF. The full variable domain, its missing parts supplied by reference TRBV15 and TRBJ1-5, is DAMVIQNPRYQVTQFGKPVTLSCSQTLNHNVMYWYQQKSSQAPKLLFHYYDKDFNNEADTPDNFQSRRPNTSFCFLDIRSPGLGDTAMYLCATSRDELSNQPQHFGDGTRLSIL.